This TCR beta chain was found in a study of shared clonotypes between healthy human individuals. Study-wide findings and caveats: Rarefaction analysis demonstrated incomplete sorted-subset sequencing notwithstanding large depth.

The protocol was immunoSEQ multiplex PCR, while the TCRdb copy is restricted to in-frame clones and leaves out a portion. The data contain hundreds of thousands of clones, approximately 96% of them singletons. Naive CD8 isolation took CD45RO-negative cells positively selected for CCR7 and excluded terminally differentiated effector memory CD45RA+ cells. The study drew all its donors from Caucasian adults living in Nashville, Tennessee. Germline V lookup: CDR1 MNHEY, CDR2 SMNVEV (reference sequence). The germline V and J ends were trimmed by 2 bases and 1 base, with 8 bases remaining between them. The CDR3 is made up of 14 amino acids. Concerning this clone itself: Its antigen is not identified.

Material for sequencing was naive CD8+ T cells sorted from blood. The clonotype originates from a woman aged 25-40 years in good health. V and J are TRBV27 and TRBJ1-1; no clear D gene. The CDR3 nucleotides read TGTGCCAGCAGTTTAACAACACGGAACACTGAAGCTTTCTTT. The encoded protein is CASSLTTRNTEAFF.